A few counts support the clone carrying this TCR beta chain. What it recognizes is unknown. This record comes from a study of CD8+ T cells in alopecia areata. Study background: Tofacitinib ran 6 to 18 months, followed by 6 months off drug.

In each case, RNA was isolated and then reverse transcribed into cDNA as the sequencing template. Clones were read by immunoSEQ multiplex PCR, and TCRdb kept only the in-frame ones, dropping some. The table has about 190,000 clones, around three fifths seen once. The study's findings and limits: The study found tofacitinib significantly decreased scalp clonality and expanded CD8+ clones among the top 100.

Germline V gene lookup returns CDR1 SGHTA and CDR2 FQGNSA. This CDR3 is 14 amino acids long. V dropped 6 bases and J dropped 6 bases, with 15 bases sitting between them. Treatment of the sample: oral pan-JAK inhibitor, 5-10 mg twice daily. The sequencing used CD4+ T cells sorted from blood, collected at week 24, from a patient treated with tofacitinib. The receptor was isolated from a human donor with alopecia areata. The chain employs TRBV7-2 and TRBJ1-5; D is possibly TRBD1 (5 bases). CDR3 DNA sequence: TGTGCCAGCAGTCCCAGTCGTGGGGGTCAGCCCCAGCATTTT. Amino acid sequence: CASSPSRGGQPQHF.